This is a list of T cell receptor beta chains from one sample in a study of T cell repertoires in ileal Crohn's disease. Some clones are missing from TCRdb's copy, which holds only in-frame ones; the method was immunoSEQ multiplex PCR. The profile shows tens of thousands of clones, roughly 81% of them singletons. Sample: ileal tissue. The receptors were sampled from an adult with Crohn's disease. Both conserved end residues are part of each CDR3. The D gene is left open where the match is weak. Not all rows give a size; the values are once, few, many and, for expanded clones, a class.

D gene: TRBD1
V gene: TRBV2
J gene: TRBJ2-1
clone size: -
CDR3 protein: CASSEATGGTYNEQFF
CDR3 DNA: TGTGCCAGCAGTGAAGCCACAGGGGGGACCTACAATGAGCAGTTCTTC

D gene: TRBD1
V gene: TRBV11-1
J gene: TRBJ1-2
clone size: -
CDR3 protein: CASRGQAYGYTF
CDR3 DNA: TGTGCCAGCCGAGGACAGGCCTATGGCTACACCTTC

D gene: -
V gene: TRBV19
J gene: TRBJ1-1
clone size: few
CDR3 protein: CASTPGTLNTEAFF
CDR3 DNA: TGTGCCAGTACCCCCGGGACACTGAACACTGAAGCTTTCTTT

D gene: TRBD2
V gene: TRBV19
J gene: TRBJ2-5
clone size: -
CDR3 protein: CASSMGTSGGVEQETQYF
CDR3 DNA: TGTGCCAGTAGTATGGGGACTAGCGGGGGGGTAGAACAAGAGACCCAGTACTTC

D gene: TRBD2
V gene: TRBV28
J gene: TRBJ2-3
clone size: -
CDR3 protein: CASIVGGSTDTQYF
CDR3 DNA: TGTGCCAGCATCGTGGGGGGGTCGACAGATACGCAGTATTTT

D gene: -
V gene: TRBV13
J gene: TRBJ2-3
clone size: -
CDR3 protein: CASSLRQANTQYF
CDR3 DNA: TGTGCCAGCAGCTTAAGGCAGGCGAATACGCAGTATTTT

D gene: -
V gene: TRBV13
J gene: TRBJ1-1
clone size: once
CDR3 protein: CASSITGWRNTEAFF
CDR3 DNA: TGTGCCAGCAGCATCACAGGGTGGAGAAACACTGAAGCTTTCTTT

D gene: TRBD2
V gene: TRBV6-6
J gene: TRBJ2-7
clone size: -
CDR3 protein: CASTQRGLTYEQYF
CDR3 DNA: TGTGCCAGCACTCAGCGGGGACTTACCTACGAGCAGTACTTC

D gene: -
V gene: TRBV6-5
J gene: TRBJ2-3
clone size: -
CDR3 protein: CASSSSTDTQYF
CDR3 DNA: TGTGCCAGCAGTTCTAGCACAGATACGCAGTATTTT

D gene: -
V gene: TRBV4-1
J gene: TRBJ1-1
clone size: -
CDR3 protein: CASSQNPEALNTEAFF
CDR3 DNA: TGCGCCAGCAGCCAAAATCCAGAAGCGTTGAACACTGAAGCTTTCTTT

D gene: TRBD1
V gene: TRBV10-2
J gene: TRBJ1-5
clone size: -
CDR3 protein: CASSESTGGNQPQHF
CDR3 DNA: TGCGCCAGCAGTGAGTCGACAGGGGGCAATCAGCCCCAGCATTTT

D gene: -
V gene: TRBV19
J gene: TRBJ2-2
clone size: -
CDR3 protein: CASKSYSGELFF
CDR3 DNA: TGTGCCAGTAAATCTTATTCCGGGGAGCTGTTTTTT

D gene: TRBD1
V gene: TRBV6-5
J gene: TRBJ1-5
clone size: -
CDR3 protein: CASSYSSQGVQPQHF
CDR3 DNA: TGTGCCAGCAGTTACTCAAGTCAGGGGGTTCAGCCCCAGCATTTT

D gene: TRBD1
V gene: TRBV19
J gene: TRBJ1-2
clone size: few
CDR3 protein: CASSMGRLDRRGYTF
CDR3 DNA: TGTGCCAGTAGTATGGGCCGGTTGGACAGGAGGGGCTACACCTTC

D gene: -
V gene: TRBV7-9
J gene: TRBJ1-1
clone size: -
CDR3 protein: CASSFRESGDTEAFF
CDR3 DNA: TGTGCCAGCAGCTTCAGGGAATCCGGTGACACTGAAGCTTTCTTT

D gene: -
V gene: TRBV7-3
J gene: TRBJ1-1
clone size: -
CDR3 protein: CASSLDRGTEAFF
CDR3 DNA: TGTGCCAGCAGTTTGGATAGGGGAACTGAAGCTTTCTTT

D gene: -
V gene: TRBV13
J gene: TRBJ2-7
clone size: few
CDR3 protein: CASSLGVQGPNYEQYF
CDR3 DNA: TGTGCCAGCAGCTTAGGCGTTCAGGGCCCAAACTACGAGCAGTACTTC

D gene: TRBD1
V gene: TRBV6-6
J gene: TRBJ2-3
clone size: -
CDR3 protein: CASSPKGAGADTQYF
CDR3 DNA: TGTGCCAGCAGTCCTAAGGGGGCTGGGGCAGATACGCAGTATTTT

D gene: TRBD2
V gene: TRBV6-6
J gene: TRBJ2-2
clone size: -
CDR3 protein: CASSYSGRATGELFF
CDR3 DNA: TGTGCCAGCAGTTATTCAGGGAGGGCCACCGGGGAGCTGTTTTTT